The 3 T cell receptor beta chains presented below share a single source sample, sequenced in a study of shared clonotypes between healthy human individuals. TCRdb keeps only in-frame clones here, not all; method: immunoSEQ multiplex PCR. Here the sample spans some 2,400,000 clones, 95% being singletons. Material: naive CD4+ T cells sorted from blood. Subset noted: CD45RA+ positively selected. The receptors shown here come from a man younger than 35 in good health.

V gene TRBV10-2 combines with J gene TRBJ2-3; a possible D gene is TRBD1 (5 bases). Germline V gives CDR1 WSHSY, CDR2 SAAADI. Trimming left V 7 bases short and J 0 bases short, with 11 bases between. The CDR3 contains 14 residues. This chain's CDR3 is CASMRTPSTDTQYF. CDR3 DNA sequence: TGCGCCAGCATGAGGACACCGAGCACAGATACGCAGTATTTT.

V usage is TRBV6-1 and J usage is TRBJ2-2; D is possibly TRBD1 (6 bases). The CDR3 spans 14 residues. Trimming left V 5 bases short and J 2 bases short, with 9 bases between. Germline lookup yields CDR1 MNHNS and CDR2 SASEGT. CDR3 region: CASSRTENTGELFF. CDR3 nucleotide sequence: TGTGCCAGCAGTCGGACAGAAAACACCGGGGAGCTGTTTTTT.

This chain joins TRBV5-1 and TRBJ2-3; a possible D gene is TRBD2 (6 bases). The V and J ends lost 2 bases and 4 bases respectively, with 11 bases between them. This CDR3 comprises 14 residues. Germline V gene data show CDR1 as SGHRS and CDR2 as YFSETQ. CDR3: CASSFGGAADTQYF. The CDR3 DNA reads TGCGCCAGCAGCTTCGGGGGAGCGGCAGATACGCAGTATTTT.